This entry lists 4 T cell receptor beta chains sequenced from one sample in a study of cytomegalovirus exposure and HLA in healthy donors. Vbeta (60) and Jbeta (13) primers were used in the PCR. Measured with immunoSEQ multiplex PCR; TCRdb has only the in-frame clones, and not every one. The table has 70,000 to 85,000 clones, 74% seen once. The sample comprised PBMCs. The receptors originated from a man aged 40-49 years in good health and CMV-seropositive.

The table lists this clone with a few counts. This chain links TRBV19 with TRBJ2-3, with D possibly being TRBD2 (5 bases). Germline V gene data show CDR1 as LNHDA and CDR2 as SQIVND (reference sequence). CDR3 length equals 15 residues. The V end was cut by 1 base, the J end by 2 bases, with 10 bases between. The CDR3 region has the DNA TGTGCCAGTAGTATAGCTGACTACTACACAGATACGCAGTATTTT. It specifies CASSIADYYTDTQYF.

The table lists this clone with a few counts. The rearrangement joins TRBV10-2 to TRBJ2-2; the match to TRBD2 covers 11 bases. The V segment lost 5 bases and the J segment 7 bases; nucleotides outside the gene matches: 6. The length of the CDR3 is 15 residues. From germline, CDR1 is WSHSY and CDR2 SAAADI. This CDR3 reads CASSTLAGVDGELFF. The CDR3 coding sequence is TGCGCCAGCAGTACACTAGCGGGAGTTGACGGGGAGCTGTTTTTT.

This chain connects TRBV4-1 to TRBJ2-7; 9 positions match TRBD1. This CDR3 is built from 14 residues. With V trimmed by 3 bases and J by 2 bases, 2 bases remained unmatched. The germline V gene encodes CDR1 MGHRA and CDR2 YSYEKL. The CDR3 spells CASSQRQGAYEQYF. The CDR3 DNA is TGCGCCAGCAGCCAGAGACAGGGGGCCTACGAGCAGTACTTC.

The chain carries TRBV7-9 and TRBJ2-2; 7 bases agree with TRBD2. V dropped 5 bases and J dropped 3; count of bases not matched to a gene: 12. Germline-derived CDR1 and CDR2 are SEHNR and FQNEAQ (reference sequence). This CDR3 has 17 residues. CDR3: CASSPSRGVRDTGELFF. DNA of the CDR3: TGTGCCAGCAGCCCCTCCCGGGGGGTCAGGGACACCGGGGAGCTGTTTTTT. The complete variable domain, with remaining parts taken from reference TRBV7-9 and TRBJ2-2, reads DTGVSQNPRHKITKRGQNVTFRCDPISEHNRLYWYRQTLGQGPEFLTYFQNEAQLEKSRLLSDRFSAERPKGSFSTLEIQRTEQGDSAMYLCASSPSRGVRDTGELFFGEGSRLTVL.